Below, 3 T cell receptor beta chains from the same sample are listed, as sequenced in a study of molecular identifiers for immune sequencing clone quantification. MiXCR, applied by TCRdb to the PCR reads, yields one record per CDR3 protein. The sample consists of a few hundred thousand distinct CDR3 sequences, 20% to 25% of them appearing once. Sequenced input: naive CD8+ T cells from blood, with Jurkat cell RNA spiked in. Sample subset: FACS-sorted CD8+CD4-CCR7+CD45RA+ naive T cells. The receptor set was obtained from a human donor in good health. Some libraries in this study had Jurkat cell RNA spiked in.

The chain combines TRBV7-9 with TRBJ2-7, with TRBD1 as a possible D gene (6 bases). V was cut by 5 bases and J by 2 bases, with 19 bases left in between. This CDR3 comprises 16 residues. Germline V gene sequence: CDR1 SEHNR, CDR2 FQNEAQ (reference sequence). The CDR3 DNA sequence: TGTGCCAGCAGCCCGACCCAACAGGGTCGGCCCTACGAGCAGTACTTC. Translating it yields CASSPTQQGRPYEQYF.

Turning to this clonotype: This may stem from a read error, because a much larger clone lies one nucleotide away. This chain joins TRBV27 and TRBJ1-5; 7 bases line up with TRBD1. The germline V gene encodes CDR1 MNHEY and CDR2 SMNVEV (reference sequence). The CDR3 consists of 16 residues. CDR3 nucleotides: TGTGCCGGCAGTCCCTCCGACAGGGTGTCCAATCAGCCCCAGCATTTT. It codes for CAGSPSDRVSNQPQHF.

The genes are TRBV5-1 and TRBJ2-7; the match to TRBD2 covers 8 bases. V trimming: 5 bases; J trimming: 5 bases; junction bases outside the gene matches: 9. The CDR3 is 14 residues long. Germline CDR1 and CDR2: SGHRS and YFSETQ. The CDR3 spells CASRTGGGENEQYF. DNA for the CDR3: TGCGCCAGCAGAACGGGGGGGGGCGAGAACGAGCAGTACTTC.